One sample yielded the 9 T cell receptor beta chains listed below, sequenced in a study of cytomegalovirus exposure and HLA in healthy donors. PCR involved 60 Vbeta and 13 Jbeta primers. The protocol was immunoSEQ multiplex PCR, while the TCRdb copy is restricted to in-frame clones and leaves out a portion. The table includes about 120,000 clones, 55% to 80% detected once. Sequencing was carried out using PBMCs. The receptor set was obtained from a woman in her 30s in good health and CMV-seronegative.

The chain couples TRBV29-1 to TRBJ2-5; D might be TRBD2 (6 bases). Germline V CDR1 and CDR2: SQVTM, ANQGSEA. The ends were cut back, 4 bases at V and 4 bases at J, with 16 bases in the middle. This CDR3 comprises 14 residues. The CDR3 reads CSVVISGGRETQYF. DNA for the CDR3: TGCAGCGTTGTAATTTCTGGGGGGAGAGAGACCCAGTACTTC.

The chain couples TRBV2 to TRBJ2-1; a weak D match, TRBD2 (5 bases). The germline gives CDR1 SNHLY, CDR2 FYNNEI. Trimming shortened V by 8 bases and J by 9 bases, and 14 bases separated the two germline ends. The CDR3 contains 12 residues. The CDR3 coding sequence is TGTGCCAGCTCGGGCACTGGGAGTGAGCAGTTCTTC. Translation: CASSGTGSEQFF.

This clone has only one observation. This CDR3 is CASSPDGTSVYNEQFF. CDR3 nucleotide sequence: TGTGCCAGCAGCCCCGACGGGACTAGCGTTTACAATGAGCAGTTCTTC. The V gene is TRBV9, the J gene TRBJ2-1; TRBD2 matches 10 bases. Trimming took 4 bases from V and 4 from J; bases not matched to a gene: 8. The CDR3 is made up of 16 amino acids. From germline, CDR1 is SGDLS and CDR2 YYNGEE.

CDR3 nucleotide sequence: TGTGCCAGCAGCGAGACTGCTAACTATGGCTACACCTTC. Translating it yields CASSETANYGYTF. The V and J genes are TRBV2 and TRBJ1-2, with D unclear. V lost 6 bases and J 0 bases, leaving 8 bases between the germline ends. The CDR3 extends over 13 amino acids. CDR1 is SNHLY and CDR2 is FYNNEI in the germline V gene. Looking up the rest from reference TRBV2 and TRBJ1-2 gives the full variable domain: EPEVTQTPSHQVTQMGQEVILRCVPISNHLYFYWYRQILGQKVEFLVSFYNNEISEKSEIFDDQFSVERPDGSNFTLKIRSTKLEDSAMYFCASSETANYGYTFGSGTRLTVV.

Worth noting for this clone: The same CDR3 arises from other DNA sequences in this sample as well. This CDR3 reads CASSYGGQGTYEQYF. CDR3 in DNA: TGTGCCAGCAGTTACGGGGGACAGGGTACCTACGAGCAGTACTTC. This rearrangement joins TRBV6-5 to TRBJ2-7, with 9 positions matching TRBD1. Trimming took 2 bases from V and 2 from J; bases not matched to a gene: 4. CDR3 length equals 15 residues. Germline CDR1 and CDR2: MNHEY and SVGAGI.

This sequence joins TRBV5-5 and TRBJ1-4; TRBD1 aligns across 7 bases. The CDR3 runs to 16 residues. Germline V gene sequence: CDR1 SGHKS, CDR2 YYEKEE (reference sequence). J gave up 0 bases and V 4 bases, and 6 bases lay outside the gene matches. CDR3 sequence reads: CASSGGQIATNEKLFF. The CDR3 nucleotides read TGTGCCAGCAGCGGGGGACAGATTGCAACTAATGAAAAACTGTTTTTT. The full variable domain, with the rest looked up from reference TRBV5-5 and TRBJ1-4, is DAGVTQSPTHLIKTRGQQVTLRCSPISGHKSVSWYQQVLGQGPQFIFQYYEKEERGRGNFPDRFSARQFPNYSSELNVNALLLGDSALYLCASSGGQIATNEKLFFGSGTQLSVL.

This clone was seen a few times. J is TRBJ1-1 and V is TRBV6-1; no definite D call. V lost 1 base and J lost 5, with 11 bases in between. Germline V gene lookup returns CDR1 MNHNS and CDR2 SASEGT. The CDR3 consists of 14 residues. The CDR3 coding sequence is TGTGCCAGCAGTGAAGGGGCGGGAAGTACTGAAGCTTTCTTT. Its translation is CASSEGAGSTEAFF.

The V gene is TRBV28, the J gene TRBJ1-2; 7 bases map to TRBD1. The CDR3 extends over 13 amino acids. Germline V gene data show CDR1 as MDHEN and CDR2 as SYDVKM. The V segment lost 8 bases and the J segment 4 bases; nucleotides outside the gene matches: 7. CDR3: CASVTTGFYGYTF. CDR3 sequence (DNA): TGTGCCAGCGTTACGACAGGGTTCTATGGCTACACCTTC.

The V gene is TRBV5-4, the J gene TRBJ1-1, with 10 bases identical to TRBD1. Germline lookup yields CDR1 SGHNT and CDR2 YYREEE (reference sequence). V lost 4 bases and J lost 4; bases outside the gene matches: 7. This CDR3 spans 15 amino acids. The CDR3 nucleotides read TGTGCCAGCAGCCCATGGACAGGGGGGGGCACTGAAGCTTTCTTT. Encoded protein: CASSPWTGGGTEAFF.